This TCR beta chain was identified during a study of Ad26.COV2.S vaccination and SARS-CoV-2 variants. Overall study: Ad26.COV2.S, an intramuscular injection, was given once or twice 56 days apart. Findings and limits, study-wide: TCR breadth and depth estimates may have understated total T cell responses. Reports say spike-specific CD8+ and CD4+ T cell responses covered substantial breadth after vaccination. It was found that vaccine and placebo recipients had similar non-spike TCR breadth.

Of note for this clone: Its antigen remains unidentified.

Generated by immunoSEQ multiplex PCR, the TCRdb table keeps only in-frame clones and is missing some. The sample has hundreds of thousands of clones; 90% are singletons. Treatment here: over 15 received Ad26.COV2.S at low or high dose, single or two shots; about 5 received placebo; per-sample allocation not given. The study sampled participants on day 63 after the first vaccine or placebo injection. The germline gives CDR1 GTSNPN, CDR2 SVGIG (reference sequence). This CDR3 comprises 15 residues. The J segment lost 1 base and the V segment lost 0 bases, leaving 4 bases of the junction unmatched. This TCR came from a person aged 18 to 65 who received the Ad26.COV2.S COVID-19 vaccine or a placebo. The sample was peripheral blood, taken in a trial of Ad26.COV2.S vaccine versus placebo. The V call is TRBV30, the J call TRBJ2-3; 7 bases fit TRBD2. The CDR3 loop reads CAWSVRTSGTDTQYF. DNA of the CDR3: TGTGCCTGGAGTGTACGGACTAGTGGCACAGATACGCAGTATTTT.